The 15 T cell receptor beta chains below all came from one sample that was sequenced in a study of regulatory T cells in long-lasting Graves disease. Building of the TCR beta libraries involved iRepertoire HTBI primers and Arm-PCR of CDR3 regions. TCRdb passed the multiplex PCR reads through MiXCR, listing each CDR3 protein once. The sample consists of approximately 440,000 distinct CDR3 sequences, roughly 17% of them appearing once. Described time point: newly diagnosed GD, antithyroid drugs for less than 3 months. PBMC RNA was the source of the TCR library. The same data also contributed to another study, on T cells in Graves' hyperthyroidism and ophthalmopathy.

The material sequenced was peripheral blood mononuclear cells (PBMCs), taken at new diagnosis, from a patient treated with antithyroid drugs. The receptors were gathered from a man in his forties with Graves disease.

The rearrangement joins TRBV29-1 to TRBJ1-5; D not certain. CDR1 and CDR2 (germline): SQVTM, ANQGSEA. The CDR3 sequence is 13 residues long. Trimming took 3 bases from V and 7 from J, leaving 13 bases between them. CDR3: CSVETQVGQPQHF. The DNA for the CDR3 is TGCAGCGTTGAGACGCAGGTAGGACAGCCCCAGCATTTT.

This clonotype was detected once. One base separates it from a far larger clone, so it is likely a read error. The chain employs TRBV27 and TRBJ2-1; D unresolved. Germline V gene sequence: CDR1 MNHEY, CDR2 SMNVEV (reference sequence). CDR3 length: 15 residues. This CDR3 is CANSFRFTSYNEQFF. CDR3 coding DNA: TGTGCCAACAGTTTTCGGTTTACCTCCTACAATGAGCAGTTCTTC.

A few counts support this clonotype. The chain recombines TRBV4-1 with TRBJ2-7, with no clear D. V lost 0 bases, J lost 3 bases, and 9 bases lay in between. Looked up from germline, CDR1 is MGHRA and CDR2 is YSYEKL. The CDR3 consists of 14 residues. The CDR3 sequence is CASSQDGPNYEQYF. The CDR3 bases are TGCGCCAGCAGCCAAGATGGGCCGAACTACGAGCAGTACTTC.

This clonotype occurred a few times. V and J are TRBV7-9 and TRBJ2-1, with TRBD1 as a possible D gene (6 bases). Per the germline V gene, CDR1 is SEHNR and CDR2 is FQNEAQ (reference sequence). Deletions cut 7 bases from V and 9 bases from J, with 25 bases between. CDR3 length: 16 residues. The CDR3, as DNA: TGTGCCAGCACGGGGCAACAGGGCCACGTTTCGTTTGAGCAGTTCTTC. Protein sequence: CASTGQQGHVSFEQFF.

This chain uses TRBV7-3 with TRBJ2-2, with 8 bases that match TRBD1. CDR1 is SGHTA, CDR2 FQGTGA, per germline. Losses at the gene ends were 4 bases for V and 4 bases for J; bases not matched to a gene: 8. The CDR3 covers 16 residues. CDR3 amino acids: CASSSQGTGPTGELFF. The CDR3 DNA reads TGTGCCAGCAGCTCACAAGGGACAGGACCCACCGGGGAGCTGTTTTTT.

This clonotype showed up many times. The V gene is TRBV11-2, the J gene TRBJ2-7; 8 bases match TRBD1. In germline, CDR1 is SGHAT, CDR2 FQNNGV. The CDR3 contains 14 residues. The V and J ends lost 4 bases and 3 bases, in that order; junction bases with no gene match: 5. The CDR3 nucleotides are TGTGCCAGCAGCTCCCATGACAGGGGCTACGAGCAGTACTTC. The encoded protein is CASSSHDRGYEQYF.

The table lists this clonotype with a few counts. The V gene is TRBV19, the J gene TRBJ2-3; 7 bases agree with TRBD2. Germline V gives CDR1 LNHDA, CDR2 SQIVND (reference sequence). V was pared by 7 bases and J by 2 bases, with 6 bases of the junction left unmatched. CDR3 size: 14 residues. CDR3 residues: CASNTGLYTDTQYF. For the CDR3, the DNA is TGTGCCAGTAATACGGGACTATACACAGATACGCAGTATTTT.

The CDR3 reads CASSLETSPHGTQYF. The CDR3 nucleotides are TGTGCCAGCAGTTTAGAGACATCGCCCCACGGTACGCAGTATTTT. V is TRBV27 and J is TRBJ2-3, with D unclear. The ends were cut back, 2 bases at V and 8 bases at J, with 17 bases in the middle. Germline values: CDR1 MNHEY, CDR2 SMNVEV (reference sequence). This CDR3 contains 15 residues.

This clonotype was counted many times. The rearrangement uses TRBV12-3 or TRBV12-4 and TRBJ1-1; 7 bases are a match to TRBD1. This CDR3 is built from 15 residues. Trimming at V came to 5 bases and at J to 1 base, leaving 7 bases not matched to a gene. In DNA, the CDR3 is TGTGCCAGCAGTCCCCACAGGGGAAAGAACACTGAAGCTTTCTTT. Amino acids: CASSPHRGKNTEAFF.

This chain links TRBV6-1 with TRBJ2-1; no clear D. V gave up 6 bases and J gave up 7 bases, with 7 bases separating them. This CDR3 spans 11 amino acids. Per germline, CDR1 MNHNS and CDR2 SASEGT. CDR3 region: CASREMNEQFF. DNA for the CDR3: TGTGCCAGCAGGGAAATGAATGAGCAGTTCTTC.

A few counts support this clonotype. This chain links TRBV28 with TRBJ2-1; D unclear. Germline loops: CDR1 MDHEN, CDR2 SYDVKM. CDR3 length equals 14 residues. V lost 5 bases and J 0 bases, leaving 8 bases between the germline ends. CDR3 coding DNA: TGTGCCAGCAGTCCCAAAAGCTCCTACAATGAGCAGTTCTTC. This encodes CASSPKSSYNEQFF.

Many counts were recorded for this clonotype. The chain carries TRBV3-1 and TRBJ1-1; D may be TRBD1 (6 bases). The V end lost 8 bases, the J end lost 0 bases, and 7 bases lay between the germline ends. This CDR3 has 12 amino acids. Germline-derived CDR1 and CDR2 are LGHDT and YNNKEL (reference sequence). CDR3 DNA sequence: TGTGCCAGCCGGGGGCTGAACACTGAAGCTTTCTTT. The encoded protein is CASRGLNTEAFF.

Written as DNA, the CDR3 is TGCGCCAGCAGTATGGGACAGGACACCGGGGAGCTGTTTTTT. It codes for CASSMGQDTGELFF. V and J are TRBV5-1 and TRBJ2-2, with 8 positions matching TRBD1. Germline V gene sequence: CDR1 SGHRS, CDR2 YFSETQ. V dropped 5 bases and J dropped 3; count of bases not matched to a gene: 3. This CDR3 spans 14 amino acids.

This clonotype was seen many times. This chain links TRBV7-9 with TRBJ1-1; 7 bases are shared with TRBD1. CDR3 size: 14 residues. Germline V lookup: CDR1 SEHNR, CDR2 FQNEAQ (reference sequence). V lost 6 bases and J lost 2; bases outside the gene matches: 6. The CDR3 DNA is TGTGCCAGCAGACCTGACAGGGTCAACACTGAAGCTTTCTTT. Protein sequence: CASRPDRVNTEAFF. Supplemented by reference TRBV7-9 and TRBJ1-1, the full variable domain reads DTGVSQNPRHKITKRGQNVTFRCDPISEHNRLYWYRQTLGQGPEFLTYFQNEAQLEKSRLLSDRFSAERPKGSFSTLEIQRTEQGDSAMYLCASRPDRVNTEAFFGQGTRLTVV.

A note on this clonotype: Just one base apart from a much larger clone, this may be a read error. This rearrangement joins TRBV28 to TRBJ1-2; D gene uncertain. Germline loops: CDR1 MDHEN, CDR2 SYDVKM. The CDR3 is made up of 14 amino acids. V was cut by 4 bases and J by 2 bases, with 11 bases left in between. CDR3 DNA: TGTGCCAGCAGTTCCGGTCGGATGAACTATGGCTACACCTTC. This sequence encodes CASSSGRMNYGYTF.